What follows are 17 T cell receptor beta chains derived from one specimen sequenced in a study of prognosis after radiotherapy for stage I lung cancer. Multiplex PCR in two rounds served to amplify TCR beta CDR3 from genomic DNA. Round-one PCR had primers specific to each TRBV and TRBJ gene. TCRdb reprocessed the multiplex PCR reads via MiXCR and lists one record per CDR3 protein. The table includes about 47,000 distinct CDR3 sequences, under 45% detected once. This sample comprised PBMCs, obtained before or after stereotactic body radiation therapy (not recorded which). Receptors were obtained from a donor over 45 with non-small cell lung cancer.

V and J are TRBV7-2 and TRBJ2-7; D gene ambiguous. This CDR3 contains 16 residues. The germline V gene has CDR1 SGHTA and CDR2 FQGNSA. Trimming shortened V by 0 bases and J by 0 bases, and 12 bases separated the two germline ends. The CDR3 sequence is CASSLAETFSSYEQYF. Here the CDR3 DNA reads TGTGCCAGCAGCTTAGCCGAGACATTTAGCTCCTACGAGCAGTACTTC. Looking up the rest from reference TRBV7-2 and TRBJ2-7 gives the full variable domain: GAGVSQSPSNKVTEKGKDVELRCDPISGHTALYWYRQSLGQGLEFLIYFQGNSAPDKSGLPSDRFSAERTGGSVSTLTIQRTQQEDSAVYLCASSLAETFSSYEQYFGPGTRLTVT.

Notes on this clonotype: A read error may account for a junction end that differs from germline. The rearrangement joins TRBV11-2 to TRBJ2-2, with D possibly called TRBD1 or TRBD2 (5 bases each). Germline-derived CDR1 and CDR2 are SGHAT and FQNNGV. The CDR3 contains 16 residues. The CDR3 region is CASNQGQVWNTGEQFF. The DNA for the CDR3 is TGTGCCAGCAACCAGGGCCAGGTATGGAACACCGGGGAGCAGTTTTTT.

The chain recombines TRBV7-6 with TRBJ2-7, with 13 bases that match TRBD2. The CDR3 totals 15 residues. In germline, CDR1 is SGHVS, CDR2 FNYEAQ. The J segment lost 2 bases and the V segment lost 4 bases, leaving 2 bases of the junction unmatched. CDR3 coding DNA: TGTGCCAGCAGCTCCGGGACTAGCGGGGCCTACGAGCAGTACTTC. Translated, it gives CASSSGTSGAYEQYF.

This clonotype was picked up a small number of times. One base away lies a much larger clone, so this may be a sequencing read error. The chain combines TRBV6-4 with TRBJ2-1; the D is unclear. Germline V CDR1 and CDR2: MRHNA, SNTAGT. The V end lost 3 bases, the J end lost 8 bases, and 17 bases lay between the germline ends. There are 15 residues in the CDR3. The CDR3 loop is CASSDKVSGNYEQFF. The CDR3, as DNA: TGTGCCAGCAGTGATAAGGTATCGGGTAACTATGAGCAGTTCTTC.

This clonotype was counted ten times or more. The CDR3 here is CASSVAPQGAYEQYF. The CDR3, as DNA: TGTGCCAGCAGCGTAGCTCCCCAGGGGGCCTACGAGCAGTACTTC. The genes are TRBV9 and TRBJ2-7; 7 bases align to TRBD1. Germline trimming cut 0 bases from V and 2 bases from J; bases unmatched to any gene: 5. CDR1 and CDR2 from the germline V gene are SGDLS and YYNGEE. The CDR3 totals 15 residues.

This clonotype appeared many times. The chain couples TRBV19 to TRBJ2-3, with no clear D. This CDR3 has 13 amino acids. Germline V lookup: CDR1 LNHDA, CDR2 SQIVND (reference sequence). V gave up 0 bases and J gave up 8 bases, with 9 bases separating them. The DNA for the CDR3 is TGTGCCAGTAGTATAGAGGCCCCTGGTACGCAGTATTTT. Its translation is CASSIEAPGTQYF.

This clonotype showed up just once. The chain is built from TRBV11-2 and TRBJ2-2; unclear D gene. CDR1 is SGHAT, CDR2 FQNNGV, per germline. Trimming shortened V by 6 bases and J by 4 bases, and 6 bases separated the two germline ends. The CDR3 has 12 amino acids. The CDR3 loop is CASRQPTGELFF. In nucleotides, the CDR3 is TGTGCCAGCAGACAGCCCACCGGGGAGCTGTTTTTT.

The sample holds many counts of this clonotype. The chain has TRBV9 and TRBJ2-3; either TRBD1 or TRBD2 may fit D (5 bases each). This CDR3 comprises 15 residues. The germline V and J ends were trimmed by 4 bases and 2 bases, with 14 bases remaining between them. Per the germline V gene, CDR1 is SGDLS and CDR2 is YYNGEE. The CDR3 loop is CASSPQWGFTDTQYF. Here the CDR3 DNA reads TGTGCCAGCAGCCCCCAGTGGGGGTTCACAGATACGCAGTATTTT.

V is TRBV19 and J is TRBJ1-1; D is uncertain. CDR3 length equals 12 residues. The germline V and J ends were trimmed by 0 bases and 5 bases, with 4 bases remaining between them. In germline, CDR1 is LNHDA, CDR2 SQIVND (reference sequence). CDR3 DNA: TGTGCCAGTAGTATAGAGGGGACTGAAGCTTTCTTT. Translating gives CASSIEGTEAFF.

Many counts were recorded for this clonotype. The CDR3 is CASSPQGLAGGILYF. In DNA, the CDR3 is TGTGCCAGCAGCCCCCAGGGACTAGCGGGAGGGATACTGTATTTT. J is TRBJ2-3 and V is TRBV7-3; 16 nucleotides match TRBD2. Trimming cost V 5 bases and J 14 bases; bases outside gene matches: 10. Per germline, CDR1 SGHTA and CDR2 FQGTGA. This CDR3 is 15 amino acids long.

The chain combines TRBV2 with TRBJ2-5; D might be TRBD2 (7 bases). The V end lost 6 bases, the J end lost 3 bases, and 20 bases lay between the germline ends. Germline CDR1 and CDR2: SNHLY and FYNNEI. The CDR3 has 16 amino acids. The CDR3 reads CASRKMGGGGKETQYF. In DNA, the CDR3 is TGTGCCAGCAGAAAGATGGGGGGGGGGGGCAAAGAGACCCAGTACTTC.

The V call is TRBV28, the J call TRBJ1-2, with 7 nucleotides matching TRBD1. Trimming cost V 5 bases and J 6 bases; bases outside gene matches: 6. Germline loops: CDR1 MDHEN, CDR2 SYDVKM. This CDR3 is built from 13 residues. The CDR3 spells CASSGDRVHGYTF. The CDR3 DNA reads as TGTGCCAGCAGTGGAGACAGGGTACATGGCTACACCTTC.

This clonotype is medium-sized. The chain couples TRBV30 to TRBJ1-6, with D unresolved. Germline CDR1 is GTSNPN and CDR2 is SVGIG (reference sequence). The CDR3 spans 12 residues. V was pared by 1 base and J by 12 bases, with 10 bases between. The CDR3 here is CAWSAVGRPLHF. The CDR3 DNA sequence: TGTGCCTGGAGTGCGGTTGGGAGACCCCTCCACTTT.

This clonotype appeared many times. The rearrangement links TRBV7-2 to TRBJ2-7; TRBD1 agrees at 11 bases. The length of the CDR3 is 14 residues. Germline V lookup: CDR1 SGHTA, CDR2 FQGNSA. The ends lost 7 bases at V and 6 bases at J; junction bases unmatched: 8. The CDR3 DNA reads TGTGCCAGCACCACCTGGACAGGGGGCGGCGAGCAGTACTTC. It encodes CASTTWTGGGEQYF.

This clonotype was picked up many times. The rearrangement joins TRBV7-3 to TRBJ2-5, with unresolved D. The CDR3 is 13 amino acids. Trimming removed 3 bases from V and 5 bases from J, with 10 bases in between. Germline-derived CDR1 and CDR2 are SGHTA and FQGTGA. CDR3 residues: CASSLVSGETQYF. CDR3 bases: TGTGCCAGCAGCTTGGTCTCTGGGGAGACCCAGTACTTC.

Many counts were recorded for this clonotype. This may stem from a read error, because a much larger clone lies one nucleotide away. This chain links TRBV11-2 with TRBJ2-2; D is possibly TRBD1 or TRBD2 (5 bases each). This CDR3 comprises 22 residues. The ends were cut back, 5 bases at V and 5 bases at J, with 36 bases in the middle. Germline loops: CDR1 SGHAT, CDR2 FQNNGV. The CDR3 protein is CASSLPAGAGWLERLRTGELFF. The CDR3 nucleotides are TGTGCCAGCAGCCTACCCGCCGGGGCAGGGTGGCTCGAGCGTCTTAGGACCGGGGAGCTGTTTTTT.

On this clonotype itself: A read error is likely, as this CDR3 ends without the conserved phenylalanine or tryptophan. The rearrangement joins TRBV10-3 to TRBJ2-1; 9 bases are a match to TRBD2. The CDR3 contains 12 residues. The germline V gene encodes CDR1 ENHRY and CDR2 SYGVKD. With 7 bases clipped from V and 13 bases from J, the junction kept 8 bases outside the gene matches. CDR3 bases: TGTGCCATCAATAGCGGGAGAGCCAATCAGTTCATC. Protein product: CAINSGRANQFI.